This is a list of T cell receptor beta chains from one sample in a study of regulatory T cells in long-lasting Graves disease. From the multiplex PCR reads, TCRdb called clonotypes with MiXCR, one entry per CDR3 protein. Found here are 430,000 or so distinct CDR3 sequences, around 20% of them singletons; the top ten hold roughly an eighth. The sample here was peripheral blood mononuclear cells (PBMCs), taken when the disease was refractory, from a patient treated with antithyroid drugs. The receptor source for this set is a female donor with Graves disease. CDR3s include the opening cysteine and the closing phenylalanine or tryptophan. A D gene is named only where the DNA matches it firmly. Expanded clones are given a class, and other clones once, few, many or no size at all.

CASSHLRRSSYEQYF | TGTGCCAGCAGTCATTTGCGGAGGAGCTCCTACGAGCAGTACTTC | TRBJ2-7 | many | . | TRBV27
CASNPLGEMNTEAFF | TGTGCCAGCAACCCCCTAGGAGAGATGAACACTGAAGCTTTCTTT | TRBJ1-1 | many | . | TRBV2
CASSSLGSNTEAFF | TGTGCCAGCAGCTCGCTCGGTTCGAACACTGAAGCTTTCTTT | TRBJ1-1 | . | . | TRBV11-2
CATRDGGETQYF | TGTGCCACCAGGGACGGAGGAGAGACCCAGTACTTC | TRBJ2-5 | . | . | TRBV15
CACGLHNEQFF | TGTGCCTGCGGACTACACAATGAGCAGTTCTTC | TRBJ2-1 | . | . | TRBV6-2/TRBV6-3
CASSRSYNQPQHF | TGTGCCAGCAGTCGGTCCTACAATCAGCCCCAGCATTTT | TRBJ1-5 | many | . | TRBV6-1
CSVATGLAGPDTQYF | TGCAGCGTTGCGACAGGACTAGCGGGACCGGATACGCAGTATTTT | TRBJ2-3 | . | TRBD2 | TRBV29-1
CASSLRQKLNTGELFF | TGTGCCAGCAGTTTACGCCAGAAGCTGAACACCGGGGAGCTGTTTTTT | TRBJ2-2 | few | . | TRBV27
CASSPRGGARNTEAFF | TGTGCCAGCAGCCCCCGCGGGGGGGCGCGGAACACTGAAGCTTTCTTT | TRBJ1-1 | many | . | TRBV7-3
CASSPGGGRTDTQYF | TGTGCCAGCAGTCCAGGCGGGGGACGCACAGATACGCAGTATTTT | TRBJ2-3 | few | TRBD2 | TRBV12-3/TRBV12-4
CASTGRYLQETQYF | TGTGCCAGCACCGGACGTTACCTTCAAGAGACCCAGTACTTC | TRBJ2-5 | many | . | TRBV2
CASRGGTGLRYEQYF | TGTGCCAGCAGGGGGGGGACAGGACTACGCTACGAGCAGTACTTC | TRBJ2-7 | many | . | TRBV28
CASSSTGIQPQHF | TGTGCCAGCAGCTCGACAGGGATTCAGCCCCAGCATTTT | TRBJ1-5 | . | TRBD1 | TRBV5-8
CASSESYATEAFF | TGCGCCAGCAGTGAGTCATACGCGACTGAAGCTTTCTTT | TRBJ1-1 | . | . | TRBV10-1
CSASRTTDTQYF | TGCAGTGCTAGTAGAACCACAGATACGCAGTATTTT | TRBJ2-3 | . | . | TRBV20-1
CSAIPTQPSYEQYF | TGCAGCGCAATACCGACACAACCCTCCTACGAGCAGTACTTC | TRBJ2-7 | few | . | TRBV29-1
CASSPSGGFYGYTF | TGTGCCAGTAGTCCCTCGGGGGGCTTCTATGGCTACACCTTC | TRBJ1-2 | few | . | TRBV19
CASSLGQNSGNTIYF | TGTGCCAGCAGTTTAGGGCAGAACTCTGGAAACACCATATATTTT | TRBJ1-3 | many | . | TRBV28
CASSHTGGGETQYF | TGTGCCAGCAGTCACACCGGGGGGGGAGAGACCCAGTACTTC | TRBJ2-5 | many | TRBD2 | TRBV12-3/TRBV12-4
CASSMEVRGVGQPQHF | TGTGCCAGTAGTATGGAGGTCAGGGGGGTAGGTCAGCCCCAGCATTTT | TRBJ1-5 | . | TRBD1 | TRBV19
CSSAGTGMNTEAFF | TGCAGCTCCGCCGGGACAGGGATGAACACTGAAGCTTTCTTT | TRBJ1-1 | . | TRBD1 | TRBV29-1
CASSQEGLLTDTQYF | TGTGCCAGCAGCCAAGAGGGACTTTTGACAGATACGCAGTATTTT | TRBJ2-3 | . | . | TRBV3-1
CASSFEGGRGAFF | TGTGCCAGCAGTTTCGAGGGGGGCCGGGGAGCTTTCTTT | TRBJ1-1 | many | . | TRBV28
CASSDGTISEKLFF | TGTGCCAGCAGTGACGGGACTATAAGTGAAAAACTGTTTTTT | TRBJ1-4 | many | . | TRBV2
CASSEGEGAPYEQYF | TGTGCCAGCAGTGAAGGGGAGGGGGCCCCCTACGAGCAGTACTTC | TRBJ2-7 | many | . | TRBV6-1
CASSWGQVNTGELFF | TGTGCCAGCAGCTGGGGACAGGTGAACACCGGGGAGCTGTTTTTT | TRBJ2-2 | . | TRBD1 | TRBV5-6
CASTGRGPYEAFF | TGTGCCAGTACGGGGAGAGGACCCTATGAAGCTTTCTTT | TRBJ1-1 | few | . | TRBV19
CASSFRTGPQETQYF | TGTGCCAGCAGCTTTAGGACAGGGCCTCAAGAGACCCAGTACTTC | TRBJ2-5 | many | TRBD1 | TRBV7-2
CASSPFGVDTEAFF | TGTGCCAGCTCACCATTCGGGGTGGACACTGAAGCTTTCTTT | TRBJ1-1 | . | . | TRBV18
CASSLRQGKGGEKLFF | TGTGCCAGCAGTCTTCGACAGGGGAAGGGAGGTGAAAAACTGTTTTTT | TRBJ1-4 | once | TRBD1 | TRBV12-3/TRBV12-4
CATSNGYPGELFF | TGTGCCACCAGCAACGGTTACCCCGGGGAGCTGTTTTTT | TRBJ2-2 | many | . | TRBV15
CATSDLVLGQKNTGELFF | TGTGCCACCAGTGATTTGGTCTTGGGACAGAAGAACACCGGGGAGCTGTTTTTT | TRBJ2-2 | few | TRBD1 | TRBV24-1
CASSRGTSGSHEQYF | TGTGCCAGCAGCCGCGGGACTAGCGGGAGTCACGAGCAGTACTTC | TRBJ2-7 | many | TRBD2 | TRBV28
CASSEYGDRGWEQYF | TGTGCCAGCAGTGAATATGGGGACAGGGGCTGGGAGCAGTACTTC | TRBJ2-7 | . | TRBD1 | TRBV25-1
CSAISWTEAFF | TGCAGTGCTATAAGTTGGACTGAAGCTTTCTTT | TRBJ1-1 | . | . | TRBV20-1
CASRAVGTGGSSYNEQFF | TGTGCCAGCAGAGCGGTGGGGACAGGGGGTTCTTCCTACAATGAGCAGTTCTTC | TRBJ2-1 | . | TRBD1 | TRBV27
CATSDSRRSNQPQHF | TGTGCCACCAGTGACTCCCGACGGAGCAATCAGCCCCAGCATTTT | TRBJ1-5 | many | . | TRBV24-1
CSANLVGGRLKETQYF | TGCAGTGCTAACTTGGTCGGCGGGAGGTTGAAAGAGACCCAGTACTTC | TRBJ2-5 | many | TRBD2 | TRBV20-1
CASSQPGGAHLF | TGCGCCAGCAGCCAACCCGGAGGTGCCCACCTATTT | TRBJ1-1 | . | . | TRBV5-1
CASSFLSTTSYEQYF | TGCGCCAGCAGCTTCTTGTCGACAACTTCCTACGAGCAGTACTTC | TRBJ2-7 | . | . | TRBV5-1
CASSLVSGGGETQYF | TGTGCCAGCAGCTTGGTGTCGGGGGGCGGAGAGACCCAGTACTTC | TRBJ2-5 | many | . | TRBV5-4
CASSLGAYQPQHF | TGTGCCAGCAGTTTAGGAGCCTATCAGCCCCAGCATTTT | TRBJ1-5 | . | . | TRBV12-3/TRBV12-4
CASSQDTGLAGRETQYF | TGCGCCAGCAGCCAAGACACGGGGCTAGCGGGAAGGGAGACCCAGTACTTC | TRBJ2-5 | few | TRBD2 | TRBV4-1
CASSHVRAGRYEQYF | TGTGCCAGCAGCCATGTTCGGGCAGGCCGTTACGAGCAGTACTTC | TRBJ2-7 | . | . | TRBV11-2
CASSRDTTTDASF | TGTGCCAGCAGCCGAGATACTACGACCGACGCATCCTTC | TRBJ1-2 | . | . | TRBV7-3
CASSLGTDFWNEQYF | TGCGCCAGCAGCTTGGGCACGGATTTTTGGAACGAGCAGTACTTC | TRBJ2-7 | few | . | TRBV5-1
CATNRGRGGYTF | TGTGCCACAAACAGGGGGCGCGGAGGCTACACCTTC | TRBJ1-2 | few | TRBD1 | TRBV19
CASTPGQGKTNSGNTIYF | TGTGCCAGTACCCCGGGACAGGGGAAAACCAACTCTGGAAACACCATATATTTT | TRBJ1-3 | . | TRBD1 | TRBV19
CSASMAGRSYEQYF | TGCAGTGCTAGTATGGCAGGGCGATCCTACGAGCAGTACTTC | TRBJ2-7 | many | . | TRBV20-1
CASSIGGRSGRTGELFF | TGTGCCAGTAGTATAGGGGGGCGGAGCGGTCGGACCGGGGAGCTGTTTTTT | TRBJ2-2 | . | . | TRBV19
CASSLVGPGTNVLTF | TGTGCCAGCAGCTTAGTAGGGCCGGGAACCAACGTCCTGACTTTC | TRBJ2-6 | many | . | TRBV11-2
CASSFFLGQKNIQYF | TGTGCCAGCAGTTTCTTTTTAGGGCAGAAAAACATTCAGTACTTC | TRBJ2-4 | . | . | TRBV12-3/TRBV12-4
CASSYRGQFEQYF | TGCGCCAGCAGCTACAGGGGGCAGTTCGAGCAGTACTTC | TRBJ2-7 | . | TRBD1 | TRBV5-1
CASRKLAGGADTQYF | TGTGCCAGCAGGAAGCTAGCGGGAGGAGCAGATACGCAGTATTTT | TRBJ2-3 | . | TRBD2 | TRBV2
CASGSSGRGYTQYF | TGTGCCAGCGGCTCTAGCGGGAGGGGATATACGCAGTATTTT | TRBJ2-3 | . | TRBD2 | TRBV28